These 21 T cell receptor beta chains were all obtained from the same sample, sequenced in a study of glioma-infiltrating T cells after dendritic cell vaccination. Clones were sequenced by immunoSEQ multiplex PCR, and TCRdb holds only the in-frame ones, with some missing. The table includes roughly 23,000 clones, roughly 78% detected once. This sample comprised blood, obtained before dendritic cell vaccination. The source is a human donor with glioblastoma.

The chain is built from TRBV4-3 and TRBJ2-1; tentative D call: TRBD1 (5 bases). CDR3 length equals 19 residues. Between the trimmed V and J ends, which lost 0 bases and 5 bases, there was a span of 23 bases. Germline V gene sequence: CDR1 LGHNA, CDR2 YSLEER. The CDR3 bases are TGCGCCAGCAGCCAAGAAATATCCCCTGGGCAGGGTAGGGACAATGAGCAGTTCTTC. This encodes CASSQEISPGQGRDNEQFF.

The chain couples TRBV5-6 to TRBJ1-4; 8 bases align to TRBD1. Trimming at V came to 1 base and at J to 7 bases, leaving 6 bases not matched to a gene. Looked up from germline, CDR1 is SGHDT and CDR2 is YYEEEE. This CDR3 is built from 15 residues. Written as DNA, the CDR3 is TGTGCCAGCAGCTTGAGGACAGGGTTGGGTGAAAAACTGTTTTTT. Protein sequence: CASSLRTGLGEKLFF. Full variable domain (outside the CDR3, taken from reference TRBV5-6 and TRBJ1-4): DAGVTQSPTHLIKTRGQQVTLRCSPKSGHDTVSWYQQALGQGPQFIFQYYEEEERQRGNFPDRFSGHQFPNYSSELNVNALLLGDSALYLCASSLRTGLGEKLFFGSGTQLSVL.

V and J are TRBV27 and TRBJ2-2, with no clear D. Germline values: CDR1 MNHEY, CDR2 SMNVEV (reference sequence). CDR3 length: 15 amino acids. V lost 0 bases and J lost 6, with 11 bases in between. The CDR3 region is CASSLSWFTAGELFF. Here the CDR3 DNA reads TGTGCCAGCAGTTTATCTTGGTTTACAGCCGGGGAGCTGTTTTTT.

The chain employs TRBV7-3 and TRBJ1-1; 7 bases line up with TRBD1. This CDR3 has 13 residues. CDR1 is SGHTA, CDR2 FQGTGA, per germline. V trimming: 2 bases; J trimming: 11 bases; junction bases outside the gene matches: 8. CDR3 nucleotide sequence: TGTGCCAGCAGCTTAGGGACAGTCAGTGAGGCTTTCTTT. This encodes CASSLGTVSEAFF.

The chain uses TRBV27 and TRBJ1-6; no clear D gene. Germline lookup yields CDR1 MNHEY and CDR2 SMNVEV (reference sequence). V was cut by 3 bases and J by 10 bases, with 4 bases left in between. This CDR3 is 11 amino acids long. This chain's CDR3 is CASSFKSPLHF. The CDR3 nucleotides are TGTGCCAGCAGTTTTAAATCACCCCTCCACTTT.

DNA for the CDR3: TGTGCCAGCAGCTTGGCCGCTCAGGGGGCCCACGAGCAGTACTTC. This gives the protein CASSLAAQGAHEQYF. The chain combines TRBV5-5 with TRBJ2-7, with 8 bases aligning to TRBD1. This CDR3 is built from 15 residues. V was pared by 0 bases and J by 5 bases, with 7 bases of the junction left unmatched. CDR1 is SGHKS and CDR2 is YYEKEE in the germline V gene (reference sequence).

This clone was detected a few times. The chain has TRBV6-1 and TRBJ1-5; D perhaps matches TRBD1 (5 bases). Germline loops: CDR1 MNHNS, CDR2 SASEGT. Trimming took off 3 bases at V and 3 bases at J, with 9 bases between the two ends. The CDR3 extends over 14 amino acids. CDR3 sequence: CASSDYRSNQPQHF. The CDR3 DNA sequence: TGTGCCAGCAGTGATTACAGGTCCAATCAGCCCCAGCATTTT.

The CDR3 sequence is CASSRYERNNEQFF. CDR3 nucleotides: TGCGCCAGCAGCCGGTACGAGCGGAACAATGAGCAGTTCTTC. This rearrangement joins TRBV4-3 to TRBJ2-1; tentative D call: TRBD2 (5 bases). Germline CDR1 and CDR2: LGHNA and YSLEER. V lost 4 bases and J lost 5, with 12 bases in between. There are 14 residues in the CDR3.

This clone occurred once. The chain links TRBV14 to TRBJ2-1; D is undetermined. V lost 4 bases, J lost 8 bases, and 6 bases lay in between. CDR3 length: 11 amino acids. Germline V CDR1 and CDR2: SGHDN, FVKESK. The CDR3 is CASSLVHEQFF. The CDR3 DNA is TGTGCCAGCAGCCTAGTCCATGAGCAGTTCTTC. The full variable domain, in which reference TRBV14 and TRBJ2-1 provide the parts outside the CDR3, is EAGVTQFPSHSVIEKGQTVTLRCDPISGHDNLYWYRRVMGKEIKFLLHFVKESKQDESGMPNNRFLAERTGGTYSTLKVQPAELEDSGVYFCASSLVHEQFFGPGTRLTVL.

This chain connects TRBV12-5 to TRBJ2-1; 12 bases are shared with TRBD2. This CDR3 region has 18 residues. Germline CDR1 is LGHNT and CDR2 is FRNRAP. V was clipped by 6 bases and J by 8 bases; unmatched bases: 17. The CDR3 nucleotides read TGTGCTAGTGGAATTTCGCCGAAGACTAGCGGGAGTCTTGATGAGCAGTTCTTC. This gives the protein CASGISPKTSGSLDEQFF.

The rearrangement joins TRBV5-1 to TRBJ2-2; 10 bases line up with TRBD2. Trimming took 0 bases from V and 3 from J; bases not matched to a gene: 2. Germline V lookup: CDR1 SGHRS, CDR2 YFSETQ. This CDR3 region has 16 residues. CDR3 sequence reads: CASSLGTSGYTGELFF. In DNA form, the CDR3 reads TGCGCCAGCAGCTTGGGGACTAGCGGTTACACCGGGGAGCTGTTTTTT.

The rearrangement joins TRBV9 to TRBJ2-1; 8 bases match TRBD2. V lost 0 bases to trimming and J lost 7 bases; unmatched junction nucleotides: 6. The CDR3 is 15 residues long. The V gene's germline CDR1 is SGDLS and CDR2 YYNGEE. The CDR3 nucleotides are TGTGCCAGCAGCGTAGGAGCGGGACTAGGTAATGAGCAGTTCTTC. Protein sequence: CASSVGAGLGNEQFF.

This clone was seen once. CDR3 in DNA: TGTGCCAGCAGCTTCTACAGCCCGAACACTGAAGCTTTCTTT. Its protein is CASSFYSPNTEAFF. The chain is built from TRBV7-2 and TRBJ1-1; D ambiguous. The V gene's germline CDR1 is SGHTA and CDR2 FQGNSA. The CDR3 runs to 14 residues. The ends were cut back, 3 bases at V and 1 base at J, with 9 bases in the middle.

The rearrangement links TRBV5-6 to TRBJ2-3; D gene uncertain. The germline gives CDR1 SGHDT, CDR2 YYEEEE. Trimming took 0 bases from V and 0 from J, leaving 11 bases between them. The CDR3 runs 16 residues. In DNA form, the CDR3 reads TGTGCCAGCAGCTTGGGGCGGATAACTAGCACAGATACGCAGTATTTT. Amino acids: CASSLGRITSTDTQYF.

CDR3 residues: CASSGTGPSGANVLTF. CDR3 sequence (DNA): TGTGCCAGCTCAGGGACAGGTCCCTCTGGGGCCAACGTCCTGACTTTC. The chain is built from TRBV18 and TRBJ2-6; TRBD1 matches 8 bases. The V gene's germline CDR1 is KGHSH and CDR2 LQKENI. This CDR3 has 16 amino acids. The trim removed 5 bases at V and 0 bases at J, leaving 3 bases unmatched.

The chain has TRBV7-9 and TRBJ2-5, with D possibly TRBD2 on 6 matching bases. Germline loops: CDR1 SEHNR, CDR2 FQNEAQ (reference sequence). The ends were cut back, 0 bases at V and 5 bases at J, with 10 bases in the middle. CDR3 length equals 14 residues. As DNA, the CDR3 is TGTGCCAGCAGCTTAGCGGAGGGTTGGGAGACCCAGTACTTC. Translated, it gives CASSLAEGWETQYF.

The chain links TRBV19 to TRBJ2-1; weak D call: TRBD2 (6 bases). Germline V gives CDR1 LNHDA, CDR2 SQIVND (reference sequence). The CDR3 is 17 amino acids. The germline V and J ends were trimmed by 0 bases and 7 bases, with 19 bases remaining between them. The CDR3 DNA sequence: TGTGCCAGTAGTATAGATAAGGGACTCCCATTGAGAAATGAGCAGTTCTTC. Residues: CASSIDKGLPLRNEQFF. The whole variable domain, remainder taken from reference TRBV19 and TRBJ2-1, is DGGITQSPKYLFRKEGQNVTLSCEQNLNHDAMYWYRQDPGQGLRLIYYSQIVNDFQKGDIAEGYSVSREKKESFPLTVTSAQKNPTAFYLCASSIDKGLPLRNEQFFGPGTRLTVL.

About this clone itself: The junction does not match germline at one end; this may be a read error. CDR3 sequence: CAWTQVAQDPVF. The CDR3 nucleotides are TGTGCCTGGACCCAGGTGGCTCAGGATCCAGTCTTC. The chain employs TRBV30 and TRBJ1-2, with D uncertain. CDR3 length: 12 residues. The germline V gene has CDR1 GTSNPN and CDR2 SVGIG (reference sequence).

The rearrangement links TRBV7-2 to TRBJ1-4; 8 bases fit TRBD1. Losses at the gene ends were 3 bases for V and 1 base for J; bases not matched to a gene: 1. Germline values: CDR1 SGHTA, CDR2 FQGNSA. CDR3 size: 15 residues. The CDR3 bases are TGTGCCAGCAGCTTCGACAGGGGAACTAATGAAAAACTGTTTTTT. It encodes CASSFDRGTNEKLFF. Full variable domain (remainder filled in from reference TRBV7-2 and TRBJ1-4): GAGVSQSPSNKVTEKGKDVELRCDPISGHTALYWYRQSLGQGLEFLIYFQGNSAPDKSGLPSDRFSAERTGGSVSTLTIQRTQQEDSAVYLCASSFDRGTNEKLFFGSGTQLSVL.

CDR3 bases: TGTGCCAGCAGCCAGGGGGGCGCGGAGCTGTTTTTT. It codes for CASSQGGAELFF. V and J are TRBV11-3 and TRBJ2-2, with a weak D call TRBD1 (7 bases). Germline CDR1 SGHNT, CDR2 YENEEA. The CDR3 has 12 residues. The ends were cut back, 5 bases at V and 10 bases at J, with 11 bases in the middle.

The V gene is TRBV2, the J gene TRBJ2-3; 8 bases fit TRBD1. Trimming cost V 5 bases and J 11 bases; bases outside gene matches: 6. CDR3 length: 12 residues. The V gene's germline CDR1 is SNHLY and CDR2 FYNNEI. The DNA of the CDR3 is TGTGCCAGCAGTCTGACAGGGGAAAGGCAGTATTTT. It encodes CASSLTGERQYF.